The present T cell receptor (beta chain) was sequenced within a study of cytomegalovirus exposure and HLA in healthy donors. About the research overall: The Caucasian-associated ancestry cluster held about 80% of 350 to 450 genotyped donors.

PCR primers comprised 60 Vbeta and 13 Jbeta primers. Method: immunoSEQ multiplex PCR; TCRdb's copy keeps in-frame clones and lacks some. Of tens of thousands of clones listed, more than 70% are singletons. This clone was seen just once. V trimming: 7 bases; J trimming: 4 bases; junction bases outside the gene matches: 10. CDR3 length: 15 residues. CDR1 is LNHDA, CDR2 SQIVND, per germline (reference sequence). The J gene is TRBJ1-5, the V gene TRBV19, with 7 bases aligning to TRBD1. The clonotype originates from a woman aged 40 to 49 in good health and CMV-seronegative. Sequencing was carried out using PBMCs. The CDR3 sequence: CASTTSGTDNQPQHF. The CDR3 DNA reads TGTGCCAGTACAACCTCCGGGACAGATAATCAGCCCCAGCATTTT.